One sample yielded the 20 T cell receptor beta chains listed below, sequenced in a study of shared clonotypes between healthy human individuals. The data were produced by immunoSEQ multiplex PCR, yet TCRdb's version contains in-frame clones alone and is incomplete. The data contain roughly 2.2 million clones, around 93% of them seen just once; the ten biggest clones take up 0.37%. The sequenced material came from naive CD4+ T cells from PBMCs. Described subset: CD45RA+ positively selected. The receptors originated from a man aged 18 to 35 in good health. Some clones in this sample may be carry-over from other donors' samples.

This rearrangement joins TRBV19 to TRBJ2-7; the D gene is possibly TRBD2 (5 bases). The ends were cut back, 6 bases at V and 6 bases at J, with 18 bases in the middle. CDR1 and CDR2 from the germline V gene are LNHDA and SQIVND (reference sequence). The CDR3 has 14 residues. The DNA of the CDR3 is TGTGCCAGTAGCGCTACCGGGAAAACCGGCGAGCAGTACTTC. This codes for CASSATGKTGEQYF.

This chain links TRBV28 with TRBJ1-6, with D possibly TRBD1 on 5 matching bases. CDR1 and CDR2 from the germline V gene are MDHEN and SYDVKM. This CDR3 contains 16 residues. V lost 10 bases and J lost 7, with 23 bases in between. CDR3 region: CATAGTGAPSNSPLHF. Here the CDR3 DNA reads TGTGCCACCGCCGGAACCGGGGCCCCTTCCAATTCACCCCTCCACTTT.

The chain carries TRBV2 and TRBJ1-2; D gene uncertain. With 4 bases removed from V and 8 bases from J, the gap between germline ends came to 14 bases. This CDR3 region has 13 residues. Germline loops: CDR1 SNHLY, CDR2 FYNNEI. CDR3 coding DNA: TGTGCCAGCAGTGGCCGCCGGGATAGGGGCTACACCTTC. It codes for CASSGRRDRGYTF.

The CDR3 DNA is TGTGCCAGCAGCGAACGTCCGGGAATGGGGGAGCTGTTTTTT. Its protein is CASSERPGMGELFF. V is TRBV9 and J is TRBJ2-2; possibly TRBD2 for D (5 bases). There are 14 residues in the CDR3. Trimming cost V 3 bases and J 8 bases, with 14 bases left between them. Germline loops: CDR1 SGDLS, CDR2 YYNGEE.

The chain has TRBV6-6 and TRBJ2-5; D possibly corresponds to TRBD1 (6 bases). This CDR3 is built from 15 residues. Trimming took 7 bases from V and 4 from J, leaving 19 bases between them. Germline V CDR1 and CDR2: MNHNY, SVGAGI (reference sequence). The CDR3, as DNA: TGTGCCAGCATCCCACAGGGAAGGCCCGGAGAGACCCAGTACTTC. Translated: CASIPQGRPGETQYF.

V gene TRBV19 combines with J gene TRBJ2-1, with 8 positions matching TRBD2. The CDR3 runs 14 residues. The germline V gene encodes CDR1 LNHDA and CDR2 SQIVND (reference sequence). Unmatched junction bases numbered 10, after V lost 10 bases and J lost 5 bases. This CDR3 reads CATNGRGWDNEQFF. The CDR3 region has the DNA TGTGCCACCAACGGGAGGGGATGGGACAATGAGCAGTTCTTC. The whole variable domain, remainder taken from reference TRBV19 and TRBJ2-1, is DGGITQSPKYLFRKEGQNVTLSCEQNLNHDAMYWYRQDPGQGLRLIYYSQIVNDFQKGDIAEGYSVSREKKESFPLTVTSAQKNPTAFYLCATNGRGWDNEQFFGPGTRLTVL.

DNA of the CDR3: TGTGCCAGCTCAGCAGGGACAGGGGATCCCCCCTATGGCTACACCTTC. This codes for CASSAGTGDPPYGYTF. V gene TRBV18 combines with J gene TRBJ1-2; 10 bases fit TRBD1. The junction had 10 bases not matched to a gene; V was cut back by 5 bases and J by 4 bases. The CDR3 is 16 amino acids. CDR1 KGHSH and CDR2 LQKENI come from the germline V gene.

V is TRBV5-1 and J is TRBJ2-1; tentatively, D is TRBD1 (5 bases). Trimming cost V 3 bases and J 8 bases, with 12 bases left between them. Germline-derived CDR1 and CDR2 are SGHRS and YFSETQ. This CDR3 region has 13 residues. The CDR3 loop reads CASSSGQEDEQFF. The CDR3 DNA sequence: TGCGCCAGCAGCTCCGGACAAGAAGATGAGCAGTTCTTC.

The DNA for the CDR3 is TGTGCCAGCAGGTTGGGGACTCTCGTCCATGAGCAGTTCTTC. It translates to CASRLGTLVHEQFF. This sequence joins TRBV27 and TRBJ2-1; weak D call: TRBD2 (6 bases). Germline V gives CDR1 MNHEY, CDR2 SMNVEV (reference sequence). The germline V and J ends were trimmed by 6 bases and 8 bases, with 17 bases remaining between them. The CDR3 is 14 amino acids.

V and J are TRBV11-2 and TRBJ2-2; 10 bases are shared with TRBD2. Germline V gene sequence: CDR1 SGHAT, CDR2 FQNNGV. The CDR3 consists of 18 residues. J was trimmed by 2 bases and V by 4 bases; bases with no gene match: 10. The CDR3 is CASSWHRTSGINTGELFF. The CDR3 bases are TGTGCCAGCAGCTGGCACCGGACTAGCGGAATAAACACCGGGGAGCTGTTTTTT.

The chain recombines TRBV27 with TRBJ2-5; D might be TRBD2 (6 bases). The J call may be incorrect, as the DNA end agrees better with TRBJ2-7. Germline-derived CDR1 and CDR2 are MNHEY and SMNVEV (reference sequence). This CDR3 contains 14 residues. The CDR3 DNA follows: TGTGCCAGCAGCCGGAGCGGGCACTCCTACGAGCAGTACTTC. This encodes CASSRSGHSYEQYF.

The chain's CDR3 is CASSLYISEYSYEQYF. CDR3 bases: TGTGCCAGCAGCTTATACATCAGTGAGTACTCCTACGAGCAGTACTTC. V gene TRBV11-1 combines with J gene TRBJ2-7; D call uncertain. Germline CDR1 SGHAT, CDR2 FQDESV (reference sequence). This CDR3 contains 16 residues. V shed 2 bases and J shed 0 bases, with 14 bases lying between them.

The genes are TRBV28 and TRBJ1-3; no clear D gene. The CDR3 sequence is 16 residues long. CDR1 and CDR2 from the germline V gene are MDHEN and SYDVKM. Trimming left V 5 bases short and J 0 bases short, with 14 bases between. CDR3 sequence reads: CASSDPQLYSGNTIYF. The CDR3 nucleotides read TGTGCCAGCAGTGACCCACAGCTTTACTCTGGAAACACCATATATTTT.

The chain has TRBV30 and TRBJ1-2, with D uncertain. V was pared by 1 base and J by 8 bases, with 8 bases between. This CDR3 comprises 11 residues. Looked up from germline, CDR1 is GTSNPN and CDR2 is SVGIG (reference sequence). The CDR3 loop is CAWSALLGYTF. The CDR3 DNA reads TGTGCCTGGAGTGCTCTCTTAGGCTACACCTTC. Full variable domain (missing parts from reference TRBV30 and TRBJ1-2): SQTIHQWPATLVQPVGSPLSLECTVEGTSNPNLYWYRQAAGRGLQLLFYSVGIGQISSEVPQNLSASRPQDRQFILSSKKLLLSDSGFYLCAWSALLGYTFGSGTRLTVV.

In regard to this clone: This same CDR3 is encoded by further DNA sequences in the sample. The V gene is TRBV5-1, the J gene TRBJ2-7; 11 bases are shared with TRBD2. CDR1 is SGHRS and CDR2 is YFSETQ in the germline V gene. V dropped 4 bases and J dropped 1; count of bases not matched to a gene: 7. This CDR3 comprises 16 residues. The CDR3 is CASSHGLAGGSYEQYF. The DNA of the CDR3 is TGCGCCAGCAGCCACGGACTAGCGGGCGGTTCCTACGAGCAGTACTTC.

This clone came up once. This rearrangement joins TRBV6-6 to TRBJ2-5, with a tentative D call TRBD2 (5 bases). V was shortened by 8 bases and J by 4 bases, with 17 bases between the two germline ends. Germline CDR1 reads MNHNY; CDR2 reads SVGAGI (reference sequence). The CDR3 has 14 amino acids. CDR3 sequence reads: CASSGIGVRETQYF. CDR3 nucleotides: TGTGCCAGCTCAGGAATCGGGGTGAGAGAGACCCAGTACTTC.

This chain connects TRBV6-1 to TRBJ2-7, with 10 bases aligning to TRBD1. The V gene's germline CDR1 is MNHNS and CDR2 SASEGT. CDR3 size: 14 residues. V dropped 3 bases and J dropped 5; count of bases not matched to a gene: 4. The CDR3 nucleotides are TGTGCCAGCAGTGAGTGGGACAGGGGAGACGAGCAGTACTTC. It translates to CASSEWDRGDEQYF.

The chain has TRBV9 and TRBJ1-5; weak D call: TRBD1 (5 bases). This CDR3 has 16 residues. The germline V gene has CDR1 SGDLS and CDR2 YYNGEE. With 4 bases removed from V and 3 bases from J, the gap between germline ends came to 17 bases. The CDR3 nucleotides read TGTGCCAGCAGCCCTCAGTTGGCAGGGCTCAATCAGCCCCAGCATTTT. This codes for CASSPQLAGLNQPQHF.

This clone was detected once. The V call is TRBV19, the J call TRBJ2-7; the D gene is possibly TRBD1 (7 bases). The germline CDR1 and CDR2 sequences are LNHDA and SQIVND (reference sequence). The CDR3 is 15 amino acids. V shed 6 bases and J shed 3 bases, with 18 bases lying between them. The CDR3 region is CASSRLTGTGYEQYF. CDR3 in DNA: TGTGCCAGTAGCCGCTTGACAGGGACTGGCTACGAGCAGTACTTC.

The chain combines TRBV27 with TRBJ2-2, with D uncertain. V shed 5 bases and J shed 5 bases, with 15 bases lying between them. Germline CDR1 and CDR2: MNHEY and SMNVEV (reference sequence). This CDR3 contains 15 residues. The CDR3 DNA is TGTGCCAGCAGTCGTTTTTTCCGAGAAACCGGGGAGCTGTTTTTT. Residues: CASSRFFRETGELFF.